This entry features one T cell receptor (beta chain) sequence. Its antigen is unknown. The DNA ends 3 residues before the CDR3 does, and the rest of the CDR3 is filled in from the germline J gene. Using the immunoSEQ assay, multiplex PCR amplified TCR beta CDR3 regions from an average of roughly 1,100 ng of genomic DNA per sample. To correct primer bias, the assay used a complete synthetic TCR repertoire to set an amplification baseline. Amplicons were sequenced on the Illumina platform. In the authors' own workflow: Error correction of the sequences involved clustering with frequency ratios plus a modified nearest-neighbor algorithm, after which the sequences were analyzed in the immunoSEQ Analyzer using IMGT gene definitions. At each rarefaction depth, TCR richness and evenness were averaged across 20 rarefaction repeats, and any sample with fewer sequences than the depth was left out. Relative abundances of V, D and J genes were compared between groups using Wilcoxon rank sum tests, with FDR correction applied. For the blinded duplicates, the intraclass correlation was approximately 96% for TCR richness and averaged about 75% across about 70 gene segments. Drawn from immuneACCESS, this table holds only the in-frame rearrangements with V and J called that TCRdb kept. Clones are partly lost; checked studies trace under half to an unresolved V gene and leave the rest unexplained. For V, J and clone size, that table is used; D and trimming come from the DNA. The sample's clone listing holds more than 20,000 clones. Less than 15% of the sample is held by the ten biggest clonotypes.

This specimen belongs to a study of T cells in women clearing cervical HPV infection (dated by TCRdb to between 2018 and 2020). Some background on the complete study: Cases were some 26 women with histologically confirmed HPV16-related CIN3 or worse, including 2 invasive cancers. The approximately 25 controls were women who cleared a single incident HPV16 infection within 12 months without developing precancer or cancer. Case blood was taken at the visit when the lesion was first identified, whereas control blood was taken when infection was no longer detected. For cases, the median interval between lesion detection and blood sampling was around 140 days, with an interquartile range of roughly 90 to 230 days. HLA typing was available for only a few women, so HLA type could not be excluded as a confounder. Nested within Costa Rica's Guanacaste HPV Natural History Study, an exploratory proof-of-principle case-control study compared TCR repertoires across cervical HPV16 outcomes. Cases were matched to controls by age within five years and by the year the sample was collected. Cases had a median age of about 34 years compared with approximately 41 for controls, and baseline characteristics showed no significant differences between the groups. In the parent cohort, some 10,000 women aged 18 or older were enrolled in Guanacaste, Costa Rica, during 1993 to 1994 and were followed for seven years. Quality controls consisted of five blinded duplicates per group, for a total of about 60 samples made up of roughly 50 participants and ten or so replicates. Overall results and qualifications from the work: By combining richness with V gene abundances, random forest classifiers separated cases from controls with an estimated AUC of around 0.85. TCR repertoire richness was significantly higher in CIN3+ cases than in controls across sequencing depths, while evenness did not differ. T-cell numbers per sample were unknown, so richness differences could reflect varying T-cell content rather than repertoire biology. Cases had lower TRBV6-7 relative abundance than controls (around 0.11% versus 0.15%; Bonferroni P = 0.0008). Because of the cross-sectional design, the study could not determine whether the associations came before infection or resulted from infection, and neither effector/memory subsets nor HPV-specific T cells were isolated.

Every participant had a single incident cervical HPV16 infection, and women with prevalent HPV16 infections were excluded. Cervical HPV DNA was detected by MY09/MY11 PCR, and genotyping was performed by dot-blot hybridization. Less than 19 mL of heparinized blood was centrifuged, after which the buffy coat was aliquoted, frozen at -30 degrees C, and then stored at -80 degrees C. Genomic DNA was extracted from buffy coat specimens using QIAGEN kits. The CDR3 starts with the cysteine, ends with the phenylalanine, and has 14 residues. Shown are 33 bases from within the CDR3, in frame from base 1. After removal of 7 bases from V and 1 base from J, the junction retains 4 bases not matched to a gene.

This clonotype was sampled from a woman between 18 and 69 years old with a cervical HPV16 infection that either progressed to CIN3+ or cleared (not recorded which). Sequencing input: blood buffy coat. Recombination joined TRBV12-3 or TRBV12-4 with TRBJ2-7; 10 bases in the middle match TRBD2. Partial CDR3 DNA: TGTGCCAGCACCTTTAGCGGGGGGTCCTACGAG. It is translated as CASTFSGGSYE. The CDR3 reads in full as CASTFSGGSYEQYF.